A selection of T cell receptor beta chains follows, all from one sample in a study of tissue T cells after allogeneic stem cell transplantation. The repertoire was sequenced with immunoSEQ multiplex PCR; TCRdb's copy has only in-frame clones and lacks some. The sample has 25,000 to 35,000 clones, 65% to 90% seen once. Specimen: blood, collected before transplantation. The origin of the receptors is a woman between 18 and 50 years old who later had graft-versus-host disease after an allogeneic stem cell transplant. CDR3s include the opening cysteine and the closing phenylalanine or tryptophan. D genes are given only for firm matches. Only some rows state a clone size, as once, few, many or a class for expanded clones.

TRBV5-6	TRBJ1-5	-	-	CASSRVSSGPQHF	TGTGCCAGCAGCCGGGTGTCGAGCGGGCCCCAGCATTTT
TRBV12-3/TRBV12-4	TRBJ1-2	-	-	CASSLTQVGYTF	TGTGCCAGCAGTTTAACCCAGGTCGGCTACACCTTC
TRBV20-1	TRBJ2-7	-	few	CSASGEWGYEQYF	TGCAGTGCTAGTGGTGAGTGGGGATACGAGCAGTACTTC
TRBV5-4	TRBJ1-6	-	-	CASSTTAGARNSPLHF	TGTGCCAGCAGCACCACGGCGGGGGCGCGGAATTCACCCCTCCACTTT
TRBV7-9	TRBJ1-2	-	few	CASRPPFGGAQGDSF	TGTGCCAGCAGGCCACCATTCGGGGGGGCGCAGGGAGATAGCTTC
TRBV7-8	TRBJ2-7	-	-	CASSFNRVRPEQYF	TGTGCCAGCAGCTTTAACAGAGTTCGACCCGAGCAGTACTTC
TRBV5-1	TRBJ2-7	-	-	CASSSTTYEQYF	TGCGCCAGCAGCTCGACCACCTACGAGCAGTACTTC
TRBV28	TRBJ2-5	-	-	CASSSRPGETQYF	TGTGCCAGCAGTTCCAGACCCGGGGAGACCCAGTACTTC
TRBV29-1	TRBJ1-2	-	-	CSAGGDNYGYTF	TGCAGCGCCGGAGGGGACAACTATGGCTACACCTTC
TRBV5-1	TRBJ1-1	-	-	CASSVTGTLNTEAFF	TGCGCCAGCAGCGTTACAGGAACCTTGAACACTGAAGCTTTCTTT
TRBV6-4	TRBJ2-3	TRBD1	-	CASRPGQASTDTQYF	TGTGCCAGCAGACCGGGACAGGCTAGCACAGATACGCAGTATTTT
TRBV24-1	TRBJ2-1	TRBD1	-	CATSDSGTGTYNEQFF	TGTGCCACCAGTGATTCGGGGACAGGGACCTACAATGAGCAGTTCTTC
TRBV28	TRBJ1-6	-	once	CASRVRLGLGSPLHF	TGTGCCAGCAGGGTCCGCCTCGGTTTAGGTTCACCCCTCCACTTT
TRBV5-1	TRBJ1-3	-	-	CASSSQPEGTNSGNTIYF	TGCGCCAGCAGCTCGCAGCCGGAGGGGACAAATTCTGGAAACACCATATATTTT
TRBV28	TRBJ1-6	-	-	CASSLNPPSYSPLHF	TGTGCCAGCAGTTTAAACCCCCCCTCTTATTCACCCCTCCACTTT
TRBV29-1	TRBJ2-5	TRBD2	-	CSVGTSGGRIGETQYF	TGCAGCGTTGGGACTAGCGGGGGAAGGATTGGAGAGACCCAGTACTTC
TRBV7-6	TRBJ2-1	-	-	CASSFSRTTLGNEQFF	TGTGCCAGCAGCTTCAGCCGGACGACACTTGGGAATGAGCAGTTCTTC
TRBV4-1	TRBJ1-5	TRBD1	-	CASSQGQTDQPQHF	TGCGCCAGCAGCCAGGGACAGACAGATCAGCCCCAGCATTTT
TRBV7-2	TRBJ1-6	-	-	CASKLTVGQINSPLHF	TGTGCCAGCAAACTAACCGTAGGACAGATAAATTCACCCCTCCACTTT
TRBV12-1	TRBJ1-1	-	-	CASSFTDLNTEAFF	TGTGCCAGCAGCTTTACTGATCTGAACACTGAAGCTTTCTTT
TRBV12-3/TRBV12-4	TRBJ1-1	-	-	CASSLGNTEAFF	TGTGCCAGCAGTTTAGGTAACACTGAAGCTTTCTTT
TRBV9	TRBJ2-6	TRBD2	-	CASSVANQLAVVSGANVLTF	TGTGCCAGCAGCGTAGCAAACCAGCTAGCGGTAGTCTCTGGGGCCAACGTCCTGACTTTC